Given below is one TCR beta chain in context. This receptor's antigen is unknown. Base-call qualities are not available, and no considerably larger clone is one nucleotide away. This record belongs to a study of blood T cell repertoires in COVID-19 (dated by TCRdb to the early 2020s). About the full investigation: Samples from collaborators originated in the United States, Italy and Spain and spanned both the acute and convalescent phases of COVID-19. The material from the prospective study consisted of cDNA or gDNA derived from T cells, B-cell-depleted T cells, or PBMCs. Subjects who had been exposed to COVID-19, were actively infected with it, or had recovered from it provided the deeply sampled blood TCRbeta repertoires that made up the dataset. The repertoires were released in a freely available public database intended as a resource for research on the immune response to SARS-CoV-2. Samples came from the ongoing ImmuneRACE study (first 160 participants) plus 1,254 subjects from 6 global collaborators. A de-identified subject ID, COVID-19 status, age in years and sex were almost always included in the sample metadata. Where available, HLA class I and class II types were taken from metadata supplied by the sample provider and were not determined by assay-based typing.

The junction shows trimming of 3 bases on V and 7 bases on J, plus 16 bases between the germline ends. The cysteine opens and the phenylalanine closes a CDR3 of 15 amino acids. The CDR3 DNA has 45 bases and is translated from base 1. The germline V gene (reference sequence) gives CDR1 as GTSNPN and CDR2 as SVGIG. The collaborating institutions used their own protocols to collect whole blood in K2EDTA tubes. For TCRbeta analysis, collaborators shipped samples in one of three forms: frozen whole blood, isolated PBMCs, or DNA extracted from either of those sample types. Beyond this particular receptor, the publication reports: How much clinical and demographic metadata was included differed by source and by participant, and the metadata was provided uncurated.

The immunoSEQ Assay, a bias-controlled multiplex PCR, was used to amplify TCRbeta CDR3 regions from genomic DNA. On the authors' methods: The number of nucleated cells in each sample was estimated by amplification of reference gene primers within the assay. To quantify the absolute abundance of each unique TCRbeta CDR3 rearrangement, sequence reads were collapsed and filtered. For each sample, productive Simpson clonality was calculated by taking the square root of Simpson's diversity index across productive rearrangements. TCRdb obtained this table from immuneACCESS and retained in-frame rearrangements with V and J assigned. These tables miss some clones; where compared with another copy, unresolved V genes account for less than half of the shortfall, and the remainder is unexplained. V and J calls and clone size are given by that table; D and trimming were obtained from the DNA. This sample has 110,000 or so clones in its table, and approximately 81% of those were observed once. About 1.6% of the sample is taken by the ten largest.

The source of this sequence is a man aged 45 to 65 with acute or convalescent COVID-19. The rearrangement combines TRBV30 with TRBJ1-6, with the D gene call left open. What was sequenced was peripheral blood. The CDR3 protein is CAWSVLGMGNSPLHF. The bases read TGTGCCTGGAGCGTCCTCGGGATGGGGAATTCACCCCTCCACTTT.